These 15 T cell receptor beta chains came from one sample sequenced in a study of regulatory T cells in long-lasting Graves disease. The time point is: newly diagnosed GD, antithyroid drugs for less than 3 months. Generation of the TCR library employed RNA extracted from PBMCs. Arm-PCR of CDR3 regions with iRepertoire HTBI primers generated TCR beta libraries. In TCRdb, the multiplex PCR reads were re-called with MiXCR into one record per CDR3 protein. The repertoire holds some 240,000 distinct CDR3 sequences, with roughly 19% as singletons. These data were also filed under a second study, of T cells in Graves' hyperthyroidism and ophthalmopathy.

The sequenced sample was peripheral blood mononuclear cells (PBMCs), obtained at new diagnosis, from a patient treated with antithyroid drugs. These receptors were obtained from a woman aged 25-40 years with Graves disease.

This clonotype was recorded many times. The CDR3 region is CAWSVRAQETQYF. CDR3 DNA: TGTGCCTGGAGTGTCCGGGCGCAAGAGACCCAGTACTTC. The chain links TRBV30 to TRBJ2-5; D ambiguous. V was pared by 0 bases and J by 2 bases, with 7 bases between. Per the germline V gene, CDR1 is GTSNPN and CDR2 is SVGIG (reference sequence). This CDR3 is built from 13 residues.

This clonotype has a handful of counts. The CDR3 DNA reads TGTGCCAGCAGCTCCCTGGACAGGTTTGGAGATACGCAGTATTTT. This encodes CASSSLDRFGDTQYF. V is TRBV11-1 and J is TRBJ2-3; 7 positions match TRBD1. The CDR3 contains 15 residues. Germline V CDR1 and CDR2: SGHAT, FQDESV (reference sequence). V dropped 4 bases and J dropped 5; count of bases not matched to a gene: 9. The full variable domain, with the rest looked up from reference TRBV11-1 and TRBJ2-3, is EAEVAQSPRYKITEKSQAVAFWCDPISGHATLYWYRQILGQGPELLVQFQDESVVDDSQLPKDRFSAERLKGVDSTLKIQPAELGDSAMYLCASSSLDRFGDTQYFGPGTRLTVL.

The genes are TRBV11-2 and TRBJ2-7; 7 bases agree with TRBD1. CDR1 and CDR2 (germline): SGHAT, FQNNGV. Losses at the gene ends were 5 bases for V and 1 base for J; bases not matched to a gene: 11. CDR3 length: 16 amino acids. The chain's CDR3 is CASSPSGQEQSYEQYF. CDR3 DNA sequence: TGTGCCAGCAGCCCCTCCGGACAGGAACAATCCTACGAGCAGTACTTC.

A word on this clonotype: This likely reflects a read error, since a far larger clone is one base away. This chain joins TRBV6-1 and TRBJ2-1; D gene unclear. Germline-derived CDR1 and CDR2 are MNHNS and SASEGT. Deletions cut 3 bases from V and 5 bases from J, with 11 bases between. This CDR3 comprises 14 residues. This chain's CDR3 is CASSESEEHNEQFF. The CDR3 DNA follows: TGTGCCAGCAGTGAGTCTGAAGAGCACAATGAGCAGTTCTTC.

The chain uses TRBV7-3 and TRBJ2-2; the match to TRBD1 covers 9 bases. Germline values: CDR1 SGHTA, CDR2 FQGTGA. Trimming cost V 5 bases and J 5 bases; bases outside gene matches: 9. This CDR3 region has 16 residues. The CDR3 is CASSPPGQGFTGELFF. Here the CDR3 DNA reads TGTGCCAGCAGCCCTCCGGGACAGGGATTTACCGGGGAGCTGTTTTTT. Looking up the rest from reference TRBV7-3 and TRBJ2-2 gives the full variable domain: GAGVSQTPSNKVTEKGKYVELRCDPISGHTALYWYRQSLGQGPEFLIYFQGTGAADDSGLPNDRFFAVRPEGSVSTLKIQRTERGDSAVYLCASSPPGQGFTGELFFGEGSRLTVL.

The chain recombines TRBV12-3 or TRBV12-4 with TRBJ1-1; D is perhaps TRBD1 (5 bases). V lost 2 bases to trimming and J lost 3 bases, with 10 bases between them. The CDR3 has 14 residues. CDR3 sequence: CASSLLAGDTEAFF. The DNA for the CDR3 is TGTGCCAGCAGTTTACTAGCGGGGGACACTGAAGCTTTCTTT.

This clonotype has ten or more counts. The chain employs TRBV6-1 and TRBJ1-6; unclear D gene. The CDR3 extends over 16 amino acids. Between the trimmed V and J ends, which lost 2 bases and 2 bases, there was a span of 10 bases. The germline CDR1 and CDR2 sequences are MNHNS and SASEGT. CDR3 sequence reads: CASSEQRNPYNSPLHF. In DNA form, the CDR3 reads TGTGCCAGCAGTGAACAGAGGAACCCCTATAATTCACCCCTCCACTTT.

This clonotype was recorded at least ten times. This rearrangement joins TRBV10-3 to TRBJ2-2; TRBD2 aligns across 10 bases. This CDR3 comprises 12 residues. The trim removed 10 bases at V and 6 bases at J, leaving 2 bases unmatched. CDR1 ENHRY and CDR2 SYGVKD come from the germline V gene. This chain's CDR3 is CATGLAAGELFF. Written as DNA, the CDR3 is TGTGCCACCGGACTAGCGGCCGGGGAGCTGTTTTTT.

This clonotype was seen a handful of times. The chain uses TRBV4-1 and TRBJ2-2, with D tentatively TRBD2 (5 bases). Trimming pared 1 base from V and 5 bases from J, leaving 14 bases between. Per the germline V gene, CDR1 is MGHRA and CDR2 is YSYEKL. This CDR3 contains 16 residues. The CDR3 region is CASSQAEGWGTGELFF. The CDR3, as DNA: TGCGCCAGCAGCCAAGCTGAGGGCTGGGGAACCGGGGAGCTGTTTTTT.

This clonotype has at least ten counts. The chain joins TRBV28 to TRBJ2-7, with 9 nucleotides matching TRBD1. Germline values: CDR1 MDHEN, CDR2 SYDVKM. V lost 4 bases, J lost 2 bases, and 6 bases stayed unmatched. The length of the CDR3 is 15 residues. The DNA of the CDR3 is TGTGCCAGCAGTTCACCCTGGACAGGGGCCTACGAGCAGTACTTC. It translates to CASSSPWTGAYEQYF.

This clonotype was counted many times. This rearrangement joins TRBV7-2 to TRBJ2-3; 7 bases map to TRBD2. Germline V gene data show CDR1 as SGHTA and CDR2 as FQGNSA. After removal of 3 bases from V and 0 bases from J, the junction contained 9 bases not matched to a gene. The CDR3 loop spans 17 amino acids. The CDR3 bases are TGTGCCAGCAGCTTTATAAGCGGGGTCCGGAGCACAGATACGCAGTATTTT. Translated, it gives CASSFISGVRSTDTQYF.

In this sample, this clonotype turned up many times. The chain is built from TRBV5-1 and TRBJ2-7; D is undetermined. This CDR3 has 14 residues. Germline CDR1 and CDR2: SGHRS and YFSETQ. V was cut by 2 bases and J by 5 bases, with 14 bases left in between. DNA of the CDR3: TGCGCCAGCAGCTTAGGTGGGGATCTCCACGAGCAGTACTTC. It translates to CASSLGGDLHEQYF.

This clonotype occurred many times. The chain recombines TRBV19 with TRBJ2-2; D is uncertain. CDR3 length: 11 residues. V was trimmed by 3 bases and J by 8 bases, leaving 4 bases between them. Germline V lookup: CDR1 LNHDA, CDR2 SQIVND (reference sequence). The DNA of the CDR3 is TGTGCCAGTAGTATTTGGGGGGAGCTGTTTTTT. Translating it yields CASSIWGELFF.

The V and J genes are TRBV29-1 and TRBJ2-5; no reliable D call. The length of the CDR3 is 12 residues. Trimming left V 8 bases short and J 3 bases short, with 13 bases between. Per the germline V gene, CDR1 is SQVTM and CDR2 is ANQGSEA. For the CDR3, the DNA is TGCAGCAGCCAGGCACGAGAAGAGACCCAGTACTTC. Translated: CSSQAREETQYF.

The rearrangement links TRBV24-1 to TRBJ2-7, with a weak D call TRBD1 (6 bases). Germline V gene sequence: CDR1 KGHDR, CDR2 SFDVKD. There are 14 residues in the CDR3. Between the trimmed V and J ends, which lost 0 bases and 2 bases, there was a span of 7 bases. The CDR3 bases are TGTGCCACCAGTGATTTGAGGGGGACCTACGAGCAGTACTTC. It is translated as CATSDLRGTYEQYF.